These 7 T cell receptor beta chains came from one sample sequenced in a study of T cell responses to AZD1222 COVID-19 vaccine. Sequencing was performed with immunoSEQ multiplex PCR; in TCRdb, only in-frame clones are kept and a portion is missing. The table shows 110,000 or so clones, with over 80% occurring only once. Sequencing used peripheral blood, obtained on day 0 of AZD1222 vaccination. The source of these receptors is an adult in good health.

The chain joins TRBV3-1 (or the pseudogene TRBV3-2) to TRBJ1-2; D not certain. Germline V gives CDR1 LGHDT, CDR2 YNNKEL (reference sequence). CDR3 size: 14 residues. The V gene lost 0 bases and the J gene lost 4 bases, with 9 bases spanning the gap. CDR3 nucleotide sequence: TGTGCCAGCAGCCAAGAAAACAAACTCTATGGCTACACCTTC. Encoded protein: CASSQENKLYGYTF.

The J gene is TRBJ1-5, the V gene TRBV19; D is uncertain. The CDR3 has 13 amino acids. V lost 11 bases and J 4 bases, leaving 15 bases between the germline ends. Per germline, CDR1 LNHDA and CDR2 SQIVND (reference sequence). The CDR3 DNA sequence: TGTGCCGGCAGTATGTCGTGGAATCAGCCCCAGCATTTT. Its translation is CAGSMSWNQPQHF. The whole variable domain, remainder taken from reference TRBV19 and TRBJ1-5, is DGGITQSPKYLFRKEGQNVTLSCEQNLNHDAMYWYRQDPGQGLRLIYYSQIVNDFQKGDIAEGYSVSREKKESFPLTVTSAQKNPTAFYLCAGSMSWNQPQHFGDGTRLSIL.

This sequence joins TRBV18 and TRBJ2-7; 9 bases agree with TRBD1. The CDR3 contains 15 residues. The V gene's germline CDR1 is KGHSH and CDR2 LQKENI. V lost 4 bases and J lost 2; bases outside the gene matches: 6. DNA for the CDR3: TGTGCCAGCTCACTCTCGACAGGGGGAACCTACGAGCAGTACTTC. Translation gives CASSLSTGGTYEQYF.

In this sample, this clone turned up a few times. The rearrangement links TRBV13 to TRBJ1-1, with D tentatively TRBD1 (5 bases). Trimming stripped 8 bases from V and 1 base from J, with 17 bases between. The CDR3 runs 15 residues. Per the germline V gene, CDR1 is PRHDT and CDR2 is FYEKMQ (reference sequence). CDR3 residues: CASAGRGSRNTEAFF. The CDR3 DNA reads as TGTGCCAGCGCGGGACGTGGGAGCCGGAACACTGAAGCTTTCTTT.

The chain recombines TRBV6-5 with TRBJ1-4; D gene ambiguous. The ends were cut back, 6 bases at V and 8 bases at J, with 16 bases in the middle. The CDR3 has 14 residues. CDR1 is MNHEY and CDR2 is SVGAGI in the germline V gene. The CDR3 spells CASSNSPPEEKLFF. CDR3 nucleotides: TGTGCCAGCAGCAACAGCCCGCCGGAGGAAAAACTGTTTTTT.

The chain carries TRBV5-1 and TRBJ1-1, with TRBD1 as a possible D gene (5 bases). Trimming stripped 4 bases from V and 3 bases from J, with 13 bases between. This CDR3 spans 14 amino acids. CDR1 is SGHRS, CDR2 YFSETQ, per germline. This chain's CDR3 is CASSRRVGDTEAFF. CDR3 sequence (DNA): TGCGCCAGCAGCCGCAGGGTAGGGGACACTGAAGCTTTCTTT. Full variable domain (missing parts from reference TRBV5-1 and TRBJ1-1): KAGVTQTPRYLIKTRGQQVTLSCSPISGHRSVSWYQQTPGQGLQFLFEYFSETQRNKGNFPGRFSGRQFSNSRSEMNVSTLELGDSALYLCASSRRVGDTEAFFGQGTRLTVV.

The CDR3: CASSPPTGTYGYTF. CDR3 coding DNA: TGTGCCAGCTCACCCCCCACAGGGACTTACGGCTACACCTTC. The chain couples TRBV18 to TRBJ1-2; TRBD1 is a possible D gene (6 bases). CDR3 length: 14 residues. V lost 3 bases and J 8 bases, leaving 16 bases between the germline ends. Germline lookup yields CDR1 KGHSH and CDR2 LQKENI.